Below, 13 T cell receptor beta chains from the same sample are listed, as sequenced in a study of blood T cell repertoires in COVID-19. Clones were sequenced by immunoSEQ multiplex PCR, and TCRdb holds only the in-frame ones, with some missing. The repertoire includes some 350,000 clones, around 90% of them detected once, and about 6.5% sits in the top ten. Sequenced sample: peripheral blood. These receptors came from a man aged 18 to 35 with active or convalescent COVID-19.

The CDR3 DNA is TGTGCCAGCAGCCGTGAAACTAGCGAACTCTACGAGCAGTACTTC. It translates to CASSRETSELYEQYF. The chain employs TRBV7-9 and TRBJ2-7; TRBD2 matches 7 bases. The CDR3 length is 15 residues. Germline V gene data show CDR1 as SEHNR and CDR2 as FQNEAQ (reference sequence). Germline trimming cut 5 bases from V and 3 bases from J; bases unmatched to any gene: 10.

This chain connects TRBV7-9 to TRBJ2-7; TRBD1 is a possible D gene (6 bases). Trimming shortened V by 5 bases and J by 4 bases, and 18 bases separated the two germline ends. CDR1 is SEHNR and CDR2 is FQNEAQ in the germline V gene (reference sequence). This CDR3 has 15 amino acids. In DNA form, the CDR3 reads TGTGCCAGCAGCGAGGGCCAAGGGGGACGGTACGAGCAGTACTTC. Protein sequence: CASSEGQGGRYEQYF.

CDR3 sequence: CASSLLAVGDEQFF. The CDR3, as DNA: TGTGCCAGCAGCCTACTAGCGGTTGGGGATGAGCAGTTCTTC. V and J are TRBV9 and TRBJ2-1, with TRBD2 identical over 8 bases. Germline CDR1 SGDLS, CDR2 YYNGEE. CDR3 size: 14 residues. The V gene end was trimmed by 4 bases and the J gene end by 8 bases; junction bases not matched to a gene: 8. Drawing the rest from reference TRBV9 and TRBJ2-1, the complete variable domain is DSGVTQTPKHLITATGQRVTLRCSPRSGDLSVYWYQQSLDQGLQFLIQYYNGEERAKGNILERFSAQQFPDLHSELNLSSLELGDSALYFCASSLLAVGDEQFFGPGTRLTVL.

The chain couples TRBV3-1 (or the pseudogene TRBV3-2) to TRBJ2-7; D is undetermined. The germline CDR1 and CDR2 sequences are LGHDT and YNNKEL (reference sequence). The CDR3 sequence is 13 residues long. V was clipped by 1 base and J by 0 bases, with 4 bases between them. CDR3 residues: CASSQALSYEQYF. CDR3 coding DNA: TGTGCCAGCAGCCAAGCCCTCTCCTACGAGCAGTACTTC.

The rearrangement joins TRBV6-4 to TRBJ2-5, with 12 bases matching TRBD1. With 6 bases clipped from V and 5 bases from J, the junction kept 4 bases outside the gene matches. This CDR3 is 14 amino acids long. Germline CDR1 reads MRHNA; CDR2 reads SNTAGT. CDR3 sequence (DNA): TGTGCCAGCAGCGGGACAGGGGGCTGGGAGACCCAGTACTTC. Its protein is CASSGTGGWETQYF.

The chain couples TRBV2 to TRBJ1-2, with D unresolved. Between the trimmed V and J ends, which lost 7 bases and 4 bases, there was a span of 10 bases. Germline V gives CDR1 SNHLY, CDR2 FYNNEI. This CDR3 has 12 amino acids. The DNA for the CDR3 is TGTGCCAGCAAAGATCCGGGCTATGGCTACACCTTC. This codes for CASKDPGYGYTF.

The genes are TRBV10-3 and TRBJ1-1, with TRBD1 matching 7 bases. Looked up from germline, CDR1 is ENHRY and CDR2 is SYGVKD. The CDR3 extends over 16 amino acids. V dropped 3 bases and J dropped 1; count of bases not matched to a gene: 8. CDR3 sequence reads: CAISDLLRQGNTEAFF. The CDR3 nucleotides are TGTGCCATCAGTGATTTGCTCCGACAGGGGAACACTGAAGCTTTCTTT.

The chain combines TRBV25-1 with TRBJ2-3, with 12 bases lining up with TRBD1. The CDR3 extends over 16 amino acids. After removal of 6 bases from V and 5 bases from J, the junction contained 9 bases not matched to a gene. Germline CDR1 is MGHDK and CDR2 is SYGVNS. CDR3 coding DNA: TGTGCCAGCAGGGGGACCGGGACAGGGGGCCTAGATACGCAGTATTTT. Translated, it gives CASRGTGTGGLDTQYF.

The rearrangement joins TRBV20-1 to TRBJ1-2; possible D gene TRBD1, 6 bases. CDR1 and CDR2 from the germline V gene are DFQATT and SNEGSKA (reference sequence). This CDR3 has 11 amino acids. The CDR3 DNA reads TGCTCGGGCCCCCGCAGGGGCCGCTACACCTTC. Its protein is CSGPRRGRYTF.

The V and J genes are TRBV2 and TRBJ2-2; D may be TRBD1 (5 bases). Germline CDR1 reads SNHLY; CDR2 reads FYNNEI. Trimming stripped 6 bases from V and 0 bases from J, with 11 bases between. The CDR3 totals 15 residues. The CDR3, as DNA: TGTGCCAGCAGGAGTGGACATACGAACACCGGGGAGCTGTTTTTT. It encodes CASRSGHTNTGELFF.

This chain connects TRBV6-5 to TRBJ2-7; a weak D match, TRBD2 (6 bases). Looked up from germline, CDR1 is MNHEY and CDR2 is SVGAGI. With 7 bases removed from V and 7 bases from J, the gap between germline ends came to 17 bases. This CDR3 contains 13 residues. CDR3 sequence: CASIHQEGREQYF. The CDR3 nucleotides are TGTGCCAGCATCCACCAGGAGGGACGGGAGCAGTACTTC.

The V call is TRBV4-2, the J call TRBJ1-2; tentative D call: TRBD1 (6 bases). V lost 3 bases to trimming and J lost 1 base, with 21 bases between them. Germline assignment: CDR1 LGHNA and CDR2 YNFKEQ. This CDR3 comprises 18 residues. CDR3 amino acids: CASSQGDRSTTINYGYTF. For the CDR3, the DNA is TGTGCCAGCAGCCAGGGCGACAGGTCTACCACAATTAACTATGGCTACACCTTC.

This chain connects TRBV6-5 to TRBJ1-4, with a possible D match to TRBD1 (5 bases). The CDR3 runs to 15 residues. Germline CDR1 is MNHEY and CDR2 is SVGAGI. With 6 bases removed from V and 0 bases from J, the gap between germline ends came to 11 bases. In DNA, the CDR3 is TGTGCCAGCAGATACGGGGCTTCAACTAATGAAAAACTGTTTTTT. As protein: CASRYGASTNEKLFF.